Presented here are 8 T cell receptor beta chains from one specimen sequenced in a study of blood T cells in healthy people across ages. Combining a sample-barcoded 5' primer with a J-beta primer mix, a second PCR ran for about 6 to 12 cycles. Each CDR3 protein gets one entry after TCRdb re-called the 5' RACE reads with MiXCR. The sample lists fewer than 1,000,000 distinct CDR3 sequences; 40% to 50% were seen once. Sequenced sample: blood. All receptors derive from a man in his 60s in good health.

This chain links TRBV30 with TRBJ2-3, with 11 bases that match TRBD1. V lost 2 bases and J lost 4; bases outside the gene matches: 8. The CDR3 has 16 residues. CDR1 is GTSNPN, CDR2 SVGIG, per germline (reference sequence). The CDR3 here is CAWSIGTGGIADTQYF. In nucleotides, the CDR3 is TGTGCCTGGAGTATTGGGACAGGGGGAATCGCAGATACGCAGTATTTT. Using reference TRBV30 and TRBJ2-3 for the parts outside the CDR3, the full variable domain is SQTIHQWPATLVQPVGSPLSLECTVEGTSNPNLYWYRQAAGRGLQLLFYSVGIGQISSEVPQNLSASRPQDRQFILSSKKLLLSDSGFYLCAWSIGTGGIADTQYFGPGTRLTVL.

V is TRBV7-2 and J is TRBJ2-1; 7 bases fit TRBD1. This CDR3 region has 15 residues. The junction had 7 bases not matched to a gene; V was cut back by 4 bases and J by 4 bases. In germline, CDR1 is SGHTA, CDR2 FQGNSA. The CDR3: CASSSLGTAYNEQFF. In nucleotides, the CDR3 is TGTGCCAGCAGCTCGCTCGGGACAGCATACAATGAGCAGTTCTTC.

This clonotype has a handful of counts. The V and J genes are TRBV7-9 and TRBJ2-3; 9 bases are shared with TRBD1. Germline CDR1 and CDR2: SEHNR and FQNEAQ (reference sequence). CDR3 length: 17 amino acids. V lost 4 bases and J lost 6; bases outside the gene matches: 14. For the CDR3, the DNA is TGTGCCAGCAGCTCCACAACGCCGGGACAGGGCGTCGATACGCAGTATTTT. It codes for CASSSTTPGQGVDTQYF.

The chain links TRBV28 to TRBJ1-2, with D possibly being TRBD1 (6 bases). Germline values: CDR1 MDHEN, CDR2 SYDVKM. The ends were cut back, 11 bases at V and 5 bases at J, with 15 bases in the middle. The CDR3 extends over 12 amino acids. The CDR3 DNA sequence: TGTGCCTGCGGGGGCATTGGGTATGGCTACACCTTC. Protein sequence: CACGGIGYGYTF.

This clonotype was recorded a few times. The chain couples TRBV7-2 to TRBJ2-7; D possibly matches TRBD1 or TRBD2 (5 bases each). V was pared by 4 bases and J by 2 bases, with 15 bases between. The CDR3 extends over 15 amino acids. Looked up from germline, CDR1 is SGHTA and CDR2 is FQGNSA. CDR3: CASSYTRQGPYEQYF. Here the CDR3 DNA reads TGTGCCAGCAGCTACACCCGGCAGGGACCCTACGAGCAGTACTTC.

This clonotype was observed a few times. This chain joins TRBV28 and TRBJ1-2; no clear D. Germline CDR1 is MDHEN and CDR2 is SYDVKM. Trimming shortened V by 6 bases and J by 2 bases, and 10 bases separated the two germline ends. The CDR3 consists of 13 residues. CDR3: CASRPGVNYGYTF. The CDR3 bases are TGTGCCAGCAGGCCCGGGGTGAACTATGGCTACACCTTC.

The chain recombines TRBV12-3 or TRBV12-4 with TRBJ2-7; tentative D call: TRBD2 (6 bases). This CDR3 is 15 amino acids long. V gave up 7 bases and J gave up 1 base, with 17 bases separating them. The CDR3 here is CASTRGDSRSYEQYF. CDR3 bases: TGTGCCAGCACCCGAGGGGACTCGAGATCCTACGAGCAGTACTTC.

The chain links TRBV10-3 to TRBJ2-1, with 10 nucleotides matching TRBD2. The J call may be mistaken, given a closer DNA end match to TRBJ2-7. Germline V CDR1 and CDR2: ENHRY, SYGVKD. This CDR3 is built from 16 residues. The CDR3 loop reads CAISDLAGASYNEQYF. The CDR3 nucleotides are TGTGCCATCAGTGACCTAGCGGGGGCGTCCTACAATGAGCAGTACTTC.